This TCR beta chain was found in a study of cytomegalovirus exposure and HLA in healthy donors. The donors (healthy individuals) were bone marrow donors. Study observations and caveats: TCR beta chain V- and J-gene trimming was linked, in a later analysis, to a missense variant in DCLRE1C. A list of 164 TCR beta chains associated with cytomegalovirus was given.

After removal of 1 base from V and 5 bases from J, the junction contained 3 bases not matched to a gene. CDR1 is SGHDT and CDR2 is YYEEEE in the germline V gene. This CDR3 is 13 amino acids long. PCR primers comprised 60 Vbeta and 13 Jbeta primers. Sequenced by immunoSEQ multiplex PCR; TCRdb stores in-frame clones only, minus some. The sample lists about 200,000 clones; approximately 85% were seen once. On this clone: The antigen is unknown.

The V gene is TRBV5-6, the J gene TRBJ2-7; 7 bases map to TRBD1. The sample was PBMCs. The TCR comes from a girl under 18 in good health and CMV-seropositive. CDR3 residues: CASSLKGANEQYF. DNA for the CDR3: TGTGCCAGCAGCTTGAAGGGGGCTAACGAGCAGTACTTC.